This TCR beta chain was recorded in a study of shared clonotypes between healthy human individuals. Study-wide points: Among a few donors, approximately 5.4% of naive CD4 clonotypes were found in common.

In the case of this clone: Its antigen is not known.

Trimming cost V 3 bases and J 3 bases, with 12 bases left between them. Germline CDR1 and CDR2: LNHDA and SQIVND (reference sequence). This CDR3 region has 14 residues. Some clones are missing from TCRdb's copy, which holds only in-frame ones; the method was immunoSEQ multiplex PCR. The sample holds about 2 million clones, just under 95% seen once. Cells designated naive CD8 were CD45RO-negative and were positively selected for CCR7, with terminally differentiated effector memory CD45RA+ cells excluded. The sequence derives from a man aged 18 to 35 in good health. V is TRBV19 and J is TRBJ2-7; D possibly matches TRBD1 or TRBD2 (5 bases each). Sequencing was performed on naive CD8+ T cells sorted from blood. CDR3 bases: TGTGCCAGTAGTATCTCCCCGGGGCTCTACGAGCAGTACTTC. Translating gives CASSISPGLYEQYF.